A selection of T cell receptor beta chains follows, all from one sample in a study of glioma-infiltrating T cells. In TCRdb, the multiplex PCR reads were re-called with MiXCR into one record per CDR3 protein. Found here are a few hundred thousand distinct CDR3 sequences, roughly two fifths of them singletons; the top ten hold 12%. Sample: glioma tissue, nonneoplastic brain tissue, or PBMCs (not recorded which). The source of these receptors is a human donor with low-grade glioma or glioblastoma, undergoing nonglioma brain surgery, or in good health (not recorded which). Both conserved end residues are part of each CDR3. The order of the fields is clone size, V gene, J gene, D gene, CDR3 DNA, CDR3 protein. The D gene is left open where the match is weak. A clone size is listed for some rows: how often the clone was seen (once, few, many), or a class if it is expanded.

>few|TRBV20-1|TRBJ1-2|.
TGCAGTGCCCTGGGGGGGGCCGGCTATGGCTACACCTTC
CSALGGAGYGYTF
>.|TRBV20-1|TRBJ1-1|TRBD1
TGCAGTGCAGAAGACAGGGGATATCCGAACACTGAAGCTTTCTTT
CSAEDRGYPNTEAFF
>few|TRBV20-1|TRBJ2-5|.
TGCAGTGCTAAGGCCAACCAAGAGACCCAGCACTTC
CSAKANQETQHF
>once|TRBV7-2|TRBJ2-5|TRBD2
TGTGCCAGCAGCTTAACGGCGGGAGGGTTCCCCCCCGCAGAGACCCAGTACTTC
CASSLTAGGFPPAETQYF
>few|TRBV20-1|TRBJ1-5|.
TGCAGTGCTAGGGCGGGGAATAGCAATCAGCCCCAGCATTTT
CSARAGNSNQPQHF
>many|TRBV25-1|TRBJ1-6|.
TGTGCCAGTTCTGCCTCGTTAGCCCTCCACTTT
CASSASLALHF
>.|TRBV20-1|TRBJ2-5|TRBD2
TGCAGTGCTCGGACTGGCGGGAGGGGTAGGCAAGAGACCCAGTACTTC
CSARTGGRGRQETQYF
>.|TRBV6-1|TRBJ1-3|.
TGTGCCAGCAGTTTCACAGGAGGACGCTCTGGAAACACCATATATTTT
CASSFTGGRSGNTIYF
>many|TRBV15|TRBJ1-4|.
TGTGCCACCAGCAGAGGAGCAACTAATGAAAAACTGTTTTTT
CATSRGATNEKLFF
>.|TRBV24-1|TRBJ2-3|.
TGTGCCACCAGTGATCGTCCCAGGGGATCCACAGATACGCAGTATTTT
CATSDRPRGSTDTQYF
>.|TRBV28|TRBJ2-4|.
TGTGCCAGCACCCTCGCCAGGGGACAAATCGGAGCCAAAAACATTCAGTACTTC
CASTLARGQIGAKNIQYF
>.|TRBV18|TRBJ1-1|.
TGTGCCAGCTGCATGACAGAGAACACTGAAGCTTTCTTT
CASCMTENTEAFF
>.|TRBV5-4|TRBJ1-1|.
TGTGCCAGCAGCCTACAGGGCCCTGAAGCTTTCTTT
CASSLQGPEAFF
>.|TRBV27|TRBJ2-7|.
TGTGCCAGCAGTTTATCGACGGCAGGGGCCTACTACGAGCAGTACTTC
CASSLSTAGAYYEQYF
>few|TRBV20-1|TRBJ1-4|.
TGCAGTGCTAGAGAGACTGCAACTAATGAAAAACTGTTTTTT
CSARETATNEKLFF
>few|TRBV11-2|TRBJ1-2|TRBD1
TGTGCCAGCAGCCCCGGGACAGGGTTTCTCTATGGCTACACCTTC
CASSPGTGFLYGYTF
>.|TRBV7-2|TRBJ2-5|TRBD1
TGTGCCAGCAGGCTCGGGACAGTCGCCCAAGAGACCCAGTACTTC
CASRLGTVAQETQYF
>.|TRBV20-1|TRBJ2-3|TRBD2
TGCAGTGCAACCAGACTAGCGGGGAGCACAGATACGCAGTATTTT
CSATRLAGSTDTQYF
>few|TRBV15|TRBJ1-5|.
TGTGCCACCAGCAGAGGTCCAGCCGATAGCAATCAGCCCCAGCATTTT
CATSRGPADSNQPQHF
>.|TRBV28|TRBJ2-1|TRBD2
TGTGCCAGCAGTAGGGACTACAATGAGCAGTTATTC
CASSRDYNEQLF
>.|TRBV28|TRBJ1-2|.
TGTGCCAGCAGTCCCTGGGGGTCCTTCTATGGCTACACCTTC
CASSPWGSFYGYTF
>many|TRBV24-1|TRBJ1-2|.
TGTGCCACCAGTGATCCGTGGATCCACTATGGCTACACCTTC
CATSDPWIHYGYTF
>many|TRBV6-6|TRBJ1-2|TRBD1
TGTGCCAGCAGTTACTCCGGGACAGGCGCTAACTATGGCTACACCTTC
CASSYSGTGANYGYTF
>.|TRBV20-1|TRBJ2-1|TRBD2
TGCAGTGCTAGTGTAGCGGGAGGGCTCGGGCAGTTCTTC
CSASVAGGLGQFF
>.|TRBV7-3|TRBJ2-2|.
TGTGCCAGCAGTTCCCGGACGGACCAAACTACCGGGGAGCTGTTTTTT
CASSSRTDQTTGELFF
>.|TRBV12-3/TRBV12-4|TRBJ2-3|.
TGTGCCAGCAGTAAATTAGCGGTCCATACGCAGTATTTT
CASSKLAVHTQYF
>.|TRBV4-1|TRBJ2-3|.
TGCGCCAGCAGCCAAAATATAGCGGCCTCTCCGCCAGATACGCAGTATTTT
CASSQNIAASPPDTQYF
>many|TRBV15|TRBJ2-7|.
TGTGCCACCAGCAGCCAGCCTAACTACGAGCAGTACTTC
CATSSQPNYEQYF
>.|TRBV27|TRBJ2-3|TRBD2
TGTGCCAGCAGTTTTGGGGCGGGAGTAGGTGATACGCAGTGTTTT
CASSFGAGVGDTQCF
>.|TRBV3-1|TRBJ1-1|.
TGTGCCAGCAGCCGTCTCGACAGGCAGAACACTGAAGCTTTCTTT
CASSRLDRQNTEAFF
>.|TRBV11-2|TRBJ2-1|.
TGTGCCAGCAGCTTCACCTTTTCAAACAATGAGCAGTTCTTC
CASSFTFSNNEQFF
>many|TRBV20-1|TRBJ2-7|TRBD1
TGCAGTGTCTGGACAGGGGGGTCGGGCGAGCAGTACTTC
CSVWTGGSGEQYF
>few|TRBV7-2|TRBJ2-7|.
TGTGCCAGCAGCTTAGAACCGGGTAACGAGCAGTACTTC
CASSLEPGNEQYF
>few|TRBV6-6|TRBJ2-3|.
TGTGCCAGCAGCATTAGGACTAGCACAGATACGCAGTATTTT
CASSIRTSTDTQYF
>few|TRBV11-2|TRBJ2-3|TRBD2
TGTGCCAGCAGCTCCCCGGGACTACCCACAGATACGCAGTATTTT
CASSSPGLPTDTQYF
>few|TRBV28|TRBJ2-7|.
TGTGCCAGCAGTCTAATAATATACGAGCAGTACTTC
CASSLIIYEQYF
>once|TRBV10-3|TRBJ2-5|.
TGTGCCATCATTGAGTCGCTACAGCGGAACCAAGAGACCCTGTACTTC
CAIIESLQRNQETLYF
>.|TRBV7-9|TRBJ1-5|.
TGTGCCAGCACCGCGAGGGGGGATCAGCCCCAGCATTTT
CASTARGDQPQHF
>.|TRBV20-1|TRBJ2-3|.
TGCAGTGCTAGAGATACATGGGGCGGAGATACGCAGTATTTT
CSARDTWGGDTQYF
>.|TRBV29-1|TRBJ2-1|.
TGCAGCGTTAAAGGTCAGTTGAGCTCCTACAATGAGCAGTTCTTC
CSVKGQLSSYNEQFF
>.|TRBV6-5|TRBJ2-7|TRBD1
TGTGCCAGCAGTTACGGGGACAGTGGATACGAGCAGTACTTC
CASSYGDSGYEQYF
>.|TRBV13|TRBJ2-7|.
TGTGCCAGCAGCATAACCGGGGACTGGAGGCCCTACGAGCAGTACTTC
CASSITGDWRPYEQYF
>.|TRBV7-2|TRBJ1-1|.
TGTGCCAGCAGCTTCTTCCAGGGCCGGGCCACTGAAGCTTTCTTC
CASSFFQGRATEAFF
>.|TRBV10-3|TRBJ2-1|TRBD1
TGTGCCATCAAGGGACAGGGGAACAATGAGCAGTTCTTC
CAIKGQGNNEQFF
>few|TRBV10-3|TRBJ2-1|.
TGTGCCATCAGTGAGTTGTGGGCGGATGAGCAGTTCTTC
CAISELWADEQFF
>many|TRBV27|TRBJ1-4|TRBD1
TGTGCCAGCAGTCCCGGACAGGGCGGTTCAGGTGAAAAACTGTTTTTT
CASSPGQGGSGEKLFF
>few|TRBV4-3|TRBJ2-7|.
TGCGCCAGCAGCCCGGGACTTCCCTCCTACGAGCAGTACTTC
CASSPGLPSYEQYF
>.|TRBV6-1|TRBJ2-1|TRBD2
TGTGCCAGCAGTGAAGCCGGGACTAGCGGCTACAATGAGCAGTTCTTC
CASSEAGTSGYNEQFF
>many|TRBV15|TRBJ2-7|TRBD1
TGTGCCACCAGCAGAGACGCGACAGGGACCTACGAGCAGTACTTC
CATSRDATGTYEQYF
>many|TRBV6-5|TRBJ2-1|.
TGTGCCAGCAGTTACTCGAAAGGGGACAACAATGAGCAGTTCTTC
CASSYSKGDNNEQFF
>few|TRBV4-1|TRBJ2-5|.
TGCGCCAGCAGCCAAGATAGAATCACAGGGAAACAAGAGACCCAGTACTTC
CASSQDRITGKQETQYF
>few|TRBV7-2|TRBJ1-3|.
TGTGCCAGCAGCTCGAGTACCACCGGGGGTGGAGGAAACACCATATATTTT
CASSSSTTGGGGNTIYF
>.|TRBV7-2|TRBJ1-1|.
TGTGCCAGCAGTTCCCTGGGGCGGTCGAACACTGAAGCTTTCTTT
CASSSLGRSNTEAFF